This T cell receptor beta chain came from a study of T cell changes during pregnancy in multiple sclerosis. The junction had 8 bases not matched to a gene; V was cut back by 0 bases and J by 3 bases. The CDR3 loop spans 19 amino acids. Germline V gene sequence: CDR1 SGDLS, CDR2 YYNGEE. Data came from immunoSEQ multiplex PCR; TCRdb stores just in-frame clones and leaves some out. The table lists roughly 48,000 clones, 80% to 90% of them singletons. The chain employs TRBV9 and TRBJ2-1, with 14 bases aligning to TRBD2. The source of this sequence is a female donor with multiple sclerosis, enrolled in a pregnancy study. Sequences were derived from CD4+ T cells from peripheral blood mononuclear cells, sampled in the second trimester of pregnancy. The CDR3 DNA is TGTGCCAGCAGCGTAGGACTAGCGGGAGGGCCCGGGGTCTACAATGAGCAGTTCTTC. The encoded protein is CASSVGLAGGPGVYNEQFF. Full variable domain (missing parts from reference TRBV9 and TRBJ2-1): DSGVTQTPKHLITATGQRVTLRCSPRSGDLSVYWYQQSLDQGLQFLIQYYNGEERAKGNILERFSAQQFPDLHSELNLSSLELGDSALYFCASSVGLAGGPGVYNEQFFGPGTRLTVL.